One T cell receptor beta chain is described in this entry. The entry originates in a study of shared clonotypes between healthy human individuals. The data were produced by immunoSEQ multiplex PCR, yet TCRdb's version contains in-frame clones alone and is incomplete. The sample contains some 2,000,000 clones, roughly 95% of which appear only once. In germline, CDR1 is SEHNR, CDR2 FQNEAQ (reference sequence). The germline V and J ends were trimmed by 4 bases and 0 bases, with 16 bases remaining between them. This CDR3 has 16 amino acids. Naive CD8 cells were CD45RO-negative, positively selected for CCR7, excluding terminally differentiated effector memory CD45RA+ cells.

What was sequenced was naive CD8+ T cells sorted from blood. The genes are TRBV7-9 and TRBJ2-7; D remains unclear. This TCR was sampled from a man aged 18 to 29 in good health. CDR3 DNA: TGTGCCAGCAGCTCCGGTGAGACACCCTCCTCCTACGAGCAGTACTTC. It yields the protein CASSSGETPSSYEQYF.